This TCR beta chain was identified in a study of cytomegalovirus exposure and HLA in healthy donors. Germline-derived CDR1 and CDR2 are SEHNR and FQNEAQ (reference sequence). The CDR3 has 15 amino acids. The V end lost 6 bases, the J end lost 6 bases, and 18 bases lay between the germline ends. This PCR relied on a set of 60 Vbeta primers and 13 Jbeta primers. TCRdb's copy holds only in-frame clones and misses some; the assay was immunoSEQ multiplex PCR. The sample holds approximately 170,000 clones, approximately 71% seen once. This sequence originates from a woman between 18 and 29 years old in good health and CMV-seropositive. Source material: PBMCs. The gene calls are TRBV7-9 and TRBJ2-1, with D possibly being TRBD1 (5 bases). This chain's CDR3 is CASSSERQTRNEQFF. The DNA for the CDR3 is TGTGCCAGCAGTTCCGAACGACAGACACGCAATGAGCAGTTCTTC.